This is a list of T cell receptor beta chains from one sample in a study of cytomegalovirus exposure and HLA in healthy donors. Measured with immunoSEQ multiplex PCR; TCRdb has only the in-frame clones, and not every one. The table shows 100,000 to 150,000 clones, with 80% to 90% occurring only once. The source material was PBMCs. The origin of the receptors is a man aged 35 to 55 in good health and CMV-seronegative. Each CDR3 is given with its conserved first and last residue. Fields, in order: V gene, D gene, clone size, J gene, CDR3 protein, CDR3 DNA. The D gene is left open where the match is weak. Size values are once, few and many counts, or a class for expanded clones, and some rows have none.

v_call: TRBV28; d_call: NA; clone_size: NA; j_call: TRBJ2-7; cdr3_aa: CASRTGAYYEQYF; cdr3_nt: TGTGCCAGCAGGACGGGAGCTTACTACGAGCAGTACTTC
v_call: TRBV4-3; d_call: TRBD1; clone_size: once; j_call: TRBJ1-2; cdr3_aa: CASSQDRGPSYGYTF; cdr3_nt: TGCGCCAGCAGCCAGGACAGGGGGCCAAGTTATGGCTACACCTTC
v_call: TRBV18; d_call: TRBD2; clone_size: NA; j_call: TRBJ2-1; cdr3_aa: CASSGTSGVDEQFF; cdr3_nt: TGTGCCAGCTCCGGGACTAGCGGGGTCGATGAGCAGTTCTTC
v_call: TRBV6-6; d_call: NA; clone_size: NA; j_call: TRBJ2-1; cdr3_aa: CAIQGTTLLPIF; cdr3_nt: TGTGCCATCCAGGGGACCACACTGCTCCCGATCTTC
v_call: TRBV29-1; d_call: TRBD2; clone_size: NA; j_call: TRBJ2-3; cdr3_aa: CSVLAGGISTDTQYF; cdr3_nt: TGCAGCGTTTTAGCGGGGGGGATCAGCACAGATACGCAGTATTTT
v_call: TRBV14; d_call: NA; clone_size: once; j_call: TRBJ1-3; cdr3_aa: CASSQRQEGGNTIYF; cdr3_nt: TGTGCCAGCAGCCAACGTCAGGAAGGCGGAAACACCATATATTTT
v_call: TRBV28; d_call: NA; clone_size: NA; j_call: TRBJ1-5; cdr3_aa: CASSFGGLEQPQHF; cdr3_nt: TGTGCCAGCAGTTTCGGGGGATTGGAACAGCCCCAGCATTTT
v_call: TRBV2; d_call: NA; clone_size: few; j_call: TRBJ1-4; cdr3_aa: CASSETGATNEKLFF; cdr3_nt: TGTGCCAGCAGTGAAACGGGGGCAACTAATGAAAAACTGTTTTTT
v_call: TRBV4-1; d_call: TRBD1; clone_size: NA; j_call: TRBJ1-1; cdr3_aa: CASSQDRGRMNTEAFF; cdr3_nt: TGCGCCAGCAGCCAAGACAGGGGGCGGATGAACACTGAAGCTTTCTTT
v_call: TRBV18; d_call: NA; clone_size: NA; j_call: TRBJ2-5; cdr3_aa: CATRGGGTGQETQYF; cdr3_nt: TGTGCCACCCGAGGGGGCGGGACCGGCCAAGAGACCCAGTACTTC
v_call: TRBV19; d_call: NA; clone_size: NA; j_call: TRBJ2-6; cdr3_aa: CASSIEVGSGANVLTF; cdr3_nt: TGTGCCAGTAGTATTGAGGTGGGCTCTGGGGCCAACGTCCTGACTTTC
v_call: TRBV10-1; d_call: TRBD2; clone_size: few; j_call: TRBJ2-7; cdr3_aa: CASFKGDLGVAGGNEQYF; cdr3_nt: TGCGCCAGCTTCAAGGGGGACTTAGGTGTGGCGGGAGGGAACGAGCAGTACTTC
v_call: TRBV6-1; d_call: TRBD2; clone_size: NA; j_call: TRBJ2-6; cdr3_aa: CASSERGVLAGANGLTF; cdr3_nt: TGTGCCAGCAGTGAACGGGGGGTTCTAGCTGGGGCCAACGGCCTGACTTTC
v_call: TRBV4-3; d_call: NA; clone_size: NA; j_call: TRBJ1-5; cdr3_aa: CASSQVANSNQPQHF; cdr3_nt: TGCGCCAGCAGCCAAGTAGCTAATAGCAATCAGCCCCAGCATTTT
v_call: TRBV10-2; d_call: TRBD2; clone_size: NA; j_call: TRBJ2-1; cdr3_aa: CASSEPGTSGRVYNEQFF; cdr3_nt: TGCGCCAGCAGTGAGCCAGGGACTAGCGGAAGGGTCTACAATGAGCAGTTCTTC